The table lists the clone carrying this T cell receptor (beta chain) with a few counts. The antigen is unknown. Germline-derived CDR1 and CDR2 are LGHNA and YNFKEQ. The CDR3 sequence is 16 residues long. Trimming pared 0 bases from V and 3 bases from J, leaving 13 bases between. Regarding donors, all were healthy bone marrow donors. The PCR used 60 Vbeta and 13 Jbeta primers. Clones were sequenced by immunoSEQ multiplex PCR, and TCRdb holds only the in-frame ones, with some missing. In the table there are about 140,000 clones, roughly 72% of which are singletons. The data belong to a study of cytomegalovirus exposure and HLA in healthy donors. Overall study findings and caveats: With high specificity and sensitivity, the classifier reportedly diagnosed cytomegalovirus status. An assumption of roughly uniform sequencing depth across donors underlay the presence/absence analyses. The study designated 150 to 200 TCR beta chains cytomegalovirus-associated.

This chain uses TRBV4-2 with TRBJ2-3; possibly TRBD1 for D (6 bases). Material for sequencing was PBMCs. This sequence originates from a man aged 40-55 years in good health and CMV-seronegative. The CDR3 is CASSQDPVRGTDTQYF. Written as DNA, the CDR3 is TGTGCCAGCAGCCAAGATCCGGTCAGGGGAACAGATACGCAGTATTTT.